The 26 T cell receptor beta chains below come from one sample, sequenced in a study of glioma-infiltrating T cells. The iRepertoire nested amplicon-rescue multiplex PCR amplified TCR alpha and beta CDR3s from RNA. TCRdb re-called the multiplex PCR reads through MiXCR, storing one row per CDR3 protein. The sample yields about 380,000 distinct CDR3 sequences, less than 50% seen once. Sequenced: glioma tissue, nonneoplastic brain tissue, or PBMCs (not recorded which). All receptors come from a human donor with low-grade glioma or glioblastoma, undergoing nonglioma brain surgery, or in good health (not recorded which).

With respect to this clonotype: This may arise from a read error, as a much more abundant clone is one base away. This chain connects TRBV27 to TRBJ2-1; tentative D call: TRBD1 (5 bases). CDR1 is MNHEY and CDR2 is SMNVEV in the germline V gene (reference sequence). The CDR3 has 16 residues. The CDR3: CASSRTGFSSYNEKFF. The CDR3 coding sequence is TGTGCCAGCAGTCGTACAGGATTCAGCTCCTACAATGAGAAGTTCTTC.

This clonotype came up once. Given a much more abundant clone one base away, this may be a read error. The genes are TRBV15 and TRBJ2-3; D not resolved. Germline V gives CDR1 LNHNV, CDR2 YYDKDF (reference sequence). The CDR3 contains 15 residues. V lost 6 bases to trimming and J lost 2 bases, with 15 bases between them. CDR3 sequence (DNA): TGTGCCACCAGAAGGGCTCGAGTTAACACAGATACGCAGTATTTT. Its protein is CATRRARVNTDTQYF.

CDR3 region: CASSQEVGPAFF. DNA of the CDR3: TGTGCCAGCAGCCAAGAAGTAGGACCCGCTTTCTTT. The J gene is TRBJ1-1, the V gene TRBV4-2; no definite D call. V shed 0 bases and J shed 11 bases, with 10 bases lying between them. CDR1 is LGHNA and CDR2 is YNFKEQ in the germline V gene. CDR3 size: 12 residues.

The rearrangement uses TRBV29-1 and TRBJ2-5; 11 bases line up with TRBD2. The CDR3 totals 16 residues. V gave up 2 bases and J gave up 4 bases; unmatched junction bases: 9. Germline CDR1 and CDR2: SQVTM and ANQGSEA. CDR3 DNA: TGCAGCGTTGAATCGGTTAGCGGGAGGGCCGTAGAGACCCAGTACTTC. The encoded protein is CSVESVSGRAVETQYF.

This clonotype was counted ten times or more. In DNA form, the CDR3 reads TGCAGTGCTAGGGCTAGGACAGGGACAGATACGCAGTATTTT. Protein product: CSARARTGTDTQYF. The J gene is TRBJ2-3, the V gene TRBV20-1; TRBD1 aligns across 8 bases. CDR3 size: 14 residues. Germline CDR1 is DFQATT and CDR2 is SNEGSKA (reference sequence). Trimming cost V 3 bases and J 3 bases; bases outside gene matches: 5.

This chain joins TRBV27 and TRBJ2-1; 12 nucleotides match TRBD2. Germline V lookup: CDR1 MNHEY, CDR2 SMNVEV (reference sequence). The CDR3 totals 15 residues. V lost 2 bases to trimming and J lost 8 bases; unmatched junction nucleotides: 4. This chain's CDR3 is CASSLGLAGGDEQFF. The CDR3 DNA sequence: TGTGCCAGCAGTTTAGGGCTAGCGGGAGGGGATGAGCAGTTCTTC.

Remarks on this clonotype: Possible read error: a much larger clone is one base away. This likely comes from a read error, as the CDR3 has no conserved phenylalanine or tryptophan at its end. The rearrangement joins TRBV28 to TRBJ1-2; 8 bases map to TRBD1. The germline V gene has CDR1 MDHEN and CDR2 SYDVKM. V dropped 4 bases and J dropped 4; count of bases not matched to a gene: 5. CDR3 size: 14 residues. The CDR3 coding sequence is TGTGCCAGCAGTTCACAACAGGGGGGCTATGGCTACACCTCC. Translated, it gives CASSSQQGGYGYTS.

In its sample, this clonotype was seen a few times. The chain uses TRBV28 and TRBJ2-5, with a possible D match to TRBD2 (5 bases). Germline V lookup: CDR1 MDHEN, CDR2 SYDVKM. CDR3 length: 15 amino acids. Trimming pared 7 bases from V and 1 base from J, leaving 16 bases between. The CDR3 is CASTRLGLLQETQYF. The CDR3 nucleotides read TGTGCCAGCACCAGGCTAGGACTTCTCCAAGAGACCCAGTACTTC.

This clonotype was detected many times. The chain has TRBV28 and TRBJ1-2; D is uncertain. This CDR3 contains 13 residues. Per germline, CDR1 MDHEN and CDR2 SYDVKM. Deletions cut 6 bases from V and 3 bases from J, with 11 bases between. CDR3 nucleotide sequence: TGTGCCAGCAGACGTCCCGACCACTATGGCTACACCTTC. Amino acids: CASRRPDHYGYTF.

In the case of this clonotype: The germline gene is not matched at one end of the junction; a read error may be the cause. The J gene is TRBJ2-7, the V gene TRBV7-2; a weak D match, TRBD2 (6 bases). Germline CDR1 is SGHTA and CDR2 is FQGNSA. This CDR3 is 13 amino acids long. CDR3 in amino acids: CASGLPYGGEQYF. CDR3 in DNA: TGTGCCAGCGGCTTACCCTACGGGGGCGAGCAGTACTTC. Based on the CDR3 plus reference TRBV7-2 and TRBJ2-7, the full variable domain is GAGVSQSPSNKVTEKGKDVELRCDPISGHTALYWYRQSLGQGLEFLIYFQGNSAPDKSGLPSDRFSAERTGGSVSTLTIQRTQQEDSAVYLCASGLPYGGEQYFGPGTRLTVT.

The sample holds a few counts of this clonotype. The chain couples TRBV6-1 to TRBJ1-2, with no clear D. Germline values: CDR1 MNHNS, CDR2 SASEGT. V gave up 7 bases and J gave up 6 bases, with 12 bases separating them. This CDR3 comprises 12 residues. The DNA of the CDR3 is TGTGCCAGCACGACTCGGGGAGATGGCTACACCTTC. Its translation: CASTTRGDGYTF.

This clonotype occurred many times. The gene calls are TRBV6-1 and TRBJ2-7, with a tentative D call TRBD1 (6 bases). V was cut by 7 bases and J by 2 bases, with 12 bases left in between. CDR1 and CDR2 from the germline V gene are MNHNS and SASEGT. CDR3 length: 13 amino acids. Here the CDR3 DNA reads TGTGCCAGCACCACAGGGACCACCTACGAGCAGTACTTC. This translates into CASTTGTTYEQYF.

The J gene is TRBJ2-2, the V gene TRBV9; TRBD2 agrees at 7 bases. The CDR3 has 15 residues. V gave up 0 bases and J gave up 4 bases; unmatched junction bases: 3. Germline values: CDR1 SGDLS, CDR2 YYNGEE. The CDR3 here is CASSVGLAATGELFF. CDR3 bases: TGTGCCAGCAGCGTAGGGCTAGCGGCCACCGGGGAGCTGTTTTTT.

The CDR3 coding sequence is TGTGCCAGCAGTAGGCAGGGGGGAGGTCAGCCCCAGCATTTT. It translates to CASSRQGGGQPQHF. The chain combines TRBV7-9 with TRBJ1-5; 7 bases line up with TRBD1. Germline values: CDR1 SEHNR, CDR2 FQNEAQ (reference sequence). V shed 6 bases and J 6 bases; nucleotides not matched to a gene: 8. This CDR3 spans 14 amino acids.

This chain uses TRBV14 with TRBJ1-1; the D gene is possibly TRBD1 (5 bases). The CDR3 covers 14 residues. Germline CDR1 reads SGHDN; CDR2 reads FVKESK. The V end lost 4 bases, the J end lost 1 base, and 10 bases lay between the germline ends. The CDR3 reads CASSPLGRNTEAFF. The CDR3 DNA reads as TGTGCCAGCAGCCCTTTGGGACGGAACACTGAAGCTTTCTTT.

Points on this clonotype: Possible read error: a much larger clone is one base away. The chain joins TRBV20-1 to TRBJ2-7, with unresolved D. The CDR3 spans 10 residues. CDR1 and CDR2 (germline): DFQATT, SNEGSKA (reference sequence). The CDR3 bases are TGCAGTGCTAGCGCTTACGTGCAGTACTTC. This translates into CSASAYVQYF.

With regard to this clonotype: A much larger clonotype is one base distant, so this may be a read error. V and J are TRBV6-6 and TRBJ1-2, with 8 positions matching TRBD1. Germline V gene data show CDR1 as MNHNY and CDR2 as SVGAGI (reference sequence). The CDR3 covers 11 residues. The CDR3 loop reads CATGQGGGYNF. CDR3 coding DNA: TGTGCCACCGGACAGGGCGGTGGCTACAACTTC.

This chain links TRBV2 with TRBJ1-1; D remains ambiguous. This CDR3 contains 13 residues. Germline CDR1 is SNHLY and CDR2 is FYNNEI. Trimming left V 5 bases short and J 2 bases short, with 9 bases between. DNA for the CDR3: TGTGCCAGCAGTACCGGGATAAACACTGAAGCTTTCTTT. This encodes CASSTGINTEAFF.

There are a few counts of this clonotype. The chain carries TRBV6-2 or TRBV6-3 and TRBJ2-7; TRBD1 matches at 7 bases. V shed 0 bases and J 3 bases; nucleotides not matched to a gene: 5. Germline V CDR1 and CDR2: MNHEY, SVGEGT. This CDR3 has 15 residues. The CDR3 DNA is TGTGCCAGCAGTTACTCCGCAGGGGGTCTCTACGAGCAGTACTTC. Its protein is CASSYSAGGLYEQYF.

Notes on this clonotype: One base away lies a much larger clone, so this may be a sequencing read error. V is TRBV20-1 and J is TRBJ1-5, with D hard to call. Germline CDR1 DFQATT, CDR2 SNEGSKA (reference sequence). This CDR3 contains 13 residues. CDR3 nucleotide sequence: TGCAGTGCTTTTCTGGGGTCAGGCCAGCCCCAGCGTTTT. It specifies CSAFLGSGQPQRF.

The V gene is TRBV6-2 or TRBV6-3, the J gene TRBJ2-6; the match to TRBD1 covers 9 bases. CDR1 and CDR2 (germline): MNHEY, SVGEGT. V shed 2 bases, J shed 2 bases, and the junction held 7 bases outside the gene matches. The CDR3 extends over 18 amino acids. The CDR3 nucleotides are TGTGCCAGCAGTTACGGCCCGGGACAGGGTACTGGGGCCAACGTCCTGACTTTC. Protein product: CASSYGPGQGTGANVLTF.

This clonotype has only a few counts. The V gene is TRBV27, the J gene TRBJ2-2; D gene unclear. The CDR3 has 15 amino acids. Germline-derived CDR1 and CDR2 are MNHEY and SMNVEV (reference sequence). The V end lost 4 bases, the J end lost 4 bases, and 13 bases lay between the germline ends. CDR3 sequence reads: CASSSSLGGTGELFF. The CDR3 bases are TGTGCCAGCAGTTCCTCATTGGGTGGCACCGGGGAGCTGTTTTTT.

This chain uses TRBV7-9 with TRBJ2-5; D might be TRBD1 (5 bases). The germline V gene has CDR1 SEHNR and CDR2 FQNEAQ (reference sequence). The CDR3 runs 13 residues. Trimming stripped 7 bases from V and 5 bases from J, with 14 bases between. The CDR3 here is CASTLTQGETQYF. CDR3 coding DNA: TGTGCCAGCACTTTGACCCAGGGTGAGACCCAGTACTTC.

The chain carries TRBV7-2 and TRBJ1-4, with D possibly matching TRBD1 (6 bases). V lost 5 bases and J lost 0, with 19 bases in between. The CDR3 covers 18 residues. The germline CDR1 and CDR2 sequences are SGHTA and FQGNSA. The CDR3 coding sequence is TGTGCCAGCAGCCCCTCCGGCAGGGGAAAGGCAACTAATGAAAAACTGTTTTTT. This encodes CASSPSGRGKATNEKLFF.

This clonotype was recorded only once. Germline and junction disagree at one end, which may indicate a read error. The rearrangement links TRBV7-2 to TRBJ2-7; 9 bases fit TRBD1. Germline V lookup: CDR1 SGHTA, CDR2 FQGNSA. The CDR3 totals 15 residues. CDR3 residues: CAGSLEYRGQDEQYF. In DNA form, the CDR3 reads TGTGCCGGCAGCTTAGAGTACAGGGGGCAAGACGAGCAGTACTTC.

This clonotype has more than one count but fewer than ten. The CDR3 region has the DNA TGTGCCAGCCTAACAAGCGGGGAGCTGTTTTTT. Residues: CASLTSGELFF. The chain carries TRBV6-2 or TRBV6-3 and TRBJ2-2; D is uncertain. V lost 8 bases to trimming and J lost 7 bases, with 8 bases between them. This CDR3 spans 11 amino acids. Germline CDR1 and CDR2: MNHEY and SVGEGT.